Listed below are T cell receptor beta chains from one sample, sequenced in a study of cytomegalovirus exposure and HLA in healthy donors. Some clones are missing from TCRdb's copy, which holds only in-frame ones; the method was immunoSEQ multiplex PCR. This sample's clone table lists approximately 120,000 clones. Sequencing used PBMCs. The receptors come from a man aged 35 to 55 in good health and CMV-seronegative. Both conserved end residues are part of each CDR3. Fields, in order: J gene, V gene, D gene, CDR3 protein, CDR3 DNA. The D gene is left open where the match is weak.

j_gene: TRBJ2-1; v_gene: TRBV9; d_gene: -; CDR3aa: CASSGPMTVYNEQFF; CDR3nt: TGTGCCAGCAGCGGCCCAATGACAGTCTACAATGAGCAGTTCTTC
j_gene: TRBJ1-6; v_gene: TRBV10-3; d_gene: -; CDR3aa: CAIGPEGSGSPLHF; CDR3nt: TGTGCCATCGGGCCAGAGGGTAGTGGTTCACCCCTCCACTTT
j_gene: TRBJ2-7; v_gene: TRBV13; d_gene: TRBD2; CDR3aa: CASSPPDSGSSYEQYF; CDR3nt: TGTGCCAGCAGCCCCCCGGATAGCGGGAGCTCCTACGAGCAGTACTTC
j_gene: TRBJ1-1; v_gene: TRBV29-1; d_gene: -; CDR3aa: CSVDGIGWNTEAFF; CDR3nt: TGCAGCGTTGACGGGATCGGTTGGAACACTGAAGCTTTCTTT
j_gene: TRBJ1-2; v_gene: TRBV10-3; d_gene: -; CDR3aa: CAISASRGNNYGYTF; CDR3nt: TGTGCCATCAGCGCGTCGCGGGGCAATAACTATGGCTACACCTTC
j_gene: TRBJ1-1; v_gene: TRBV7-2; d_gene: TRBD1; CDR3aa: CASSLEGARTEAFF; CDR3nt: TGTGCCAGCAGCTTAGAGGGGGCGCGCACTGAAGCTTTCTTT
j_gene: TRBJ2-3; v_gene: TRBV11-3; d_gene: TRBD1; CDR3aa: CASSYIGDREEDTQYF; CDR3nt: TGTGCCAGCAGCTACATTGGGGACAGGGAGGAAGATACGCAGTATTTT
j_gene: TRBJ2-7; v_gene: TRBV5-4; d_gene: TRBD2; CDR3aa: CASSWATGTSMHEQYF; CDR3nt: TGTGCCAGCAGCTGGGCTACCGGGACTAGCATGCACGAGCAGTACTTC
j_gene: TRBJ2-7; v_gene: TRBV5-1; d_gene: TRBD2; CDR3aa: CASNSGDGRAIAEQYF; CDR3nt: TGCGCCAGCAACTCTGGGGACGGGAGGGCAATTGCCGAGCAGTACTTC
j_gene: TRBJ1-5; v_gene: TRBV19; d_gene: -; CDR3aa: CASSIAGVVQPQHF; CDR3nt: TGTGCCAGTAGTATTGCGGGGGTGGTCCAGCCCCAGCATTTT
j_gene: TRBJ2-7; v_gene: TRBV6-1; d_gene: -; CDR3aa: CASRDYAHEQYF; CDR3nt: TGTGCCAGCAGGGACTACGCCCACGAGCAGTACTTC
j_gene: TRBJ2-7; v_gene: TRBV9; d_gene: TRBD1; CDR3aa: CASSVGWGQGASEQYF; CDR3nt: TGTGCCAGCAGCGTAGGGTGGGGACAGGGGGCTTCCGAGCAGTACTTC
j_gene: TRBJ2-5; v_gene: TRBV13; d_gene: TRBD2; CDR3aa: CASSSAGTSGRASETQYF; CDR3nt: TGTGCCAGCAGCTCCGCCGGGACTAGCGGGAGGGCCTCCGAGACCCAGTACTTC
j_gene: TRBJ2-7; v_gene: TRBV29-1; d_gene: -; CDR3aa: CSVGPGWYEQYF; CDR3nt: TGCAGCGTTGGCCCAGGGTGGTACGAGCAGTACTTC
j_gene: TRBJ2-7; v_gene: TRBV10-3; d_gene: TRBD2; CDR3aa: CAISESASGSYEQYF; CDR3nt: TGTGCCATCAGTGAGTCAGCTAGCGGGAGCTACGAGCAGTACTTC
j_gene: TRBJ1-6; v_gene: TRBV15; d_gene: -; CDR3aa: CATSIRLAVNSPLHF; CDR3nt: TGTGCCACCAGCATAAGACTTGCAGTAAATTCACCCCTCCACTTT
j_gene: TRBJ2-7; v_gene: TRBV7-9; d_gene: -; CDR3aa: CASSLAVLSYEQYF; CDR3nt: TGTGCCAGCAGCCTTGCGGTCCTTTCCTACGAGCAGTACTTC
j_gene: TRBJ2-7; v_gene: TRBV27; d_gene: TRBD1; CDR3aa: CASSRTGGLSYEQYF; CDR3nt: TGTGCCAGCAGCAGGACAGGGGGCCTCTCCTACGAGCAGTACTTC
j_gene: TRBJ2-2; v_gene: TRBV7-6; d_gene: TRBD2; CDR3aa: CASSFVAGGQTGELFF; CDR3nt: TGTGCCAGCAGCTTTGTAGCGGGAGGTCAGACCGGGGAGCTGTTTTTT
j_gene: TRBJ2-1; v_gene: TRBV5-1; d_gene: TRBD2; CDR3aa: CASSLRLAGPWEQFF; CDR3nt: TGCGCCAGCAGCTTGAGGCTAGCGGGACCATGGGAGCAGTTCTTC
j_gene: TRBJ2-7; v_gene: TRBV15; d_gene: TRBD2; CDR3aa: CATTEGAGGEQYF; CDR3nt: TGTGCCACCACCGAAGGAGCGGGAGGGGAGCAGTACTTC
j_gene: TRBJ2-7; v_gene: TRBV11-2; d_gene: TRBD2; CDR3aa: CASSSRASGFYEQYF; CDR3nt: TGTGCCAGCAGCTCCCGGGCTAGCGGGTTCTACGAGCAGTACTTC
j_gene: TRBJ2-7; v_gene: TRBV27; d_gene: -; CDR3aa: CASSPTSRYEQYF; CDR3nt: TGTGCCAGCAGTCCAACTAGTAGATACGAGCAGTACTTC
j_gene: TRBJ1-3; v_gene: TRBV30; d_gene: -; CDR3aa: CAWSRGDRTGSGNTIYF; CDR3nt: TGTGCCTGGAGTAGAGGAGACCGCACCGGGTCTGGAAACACCATATATTTT
j_gene: TRBJ1-1; v_gene: TRBV28; d_gene: TRBD1; CDR3aa: CASSSTGVNTEAFF; CDR3nt: TGTGCCAGCAGTTCGACAGGGGTGAACACTGAAGCTTTCTTT
j_gene: TRBJ2-7; v_gene: TRBV5-6; d_gene: TRBD1; CDR3aa: CASSLPGRTGGHEQYF; CDR3nt: TGTGCCAGCAGCTTGCCGGGAAGGACAGGGGGCCACGAGCAGTACTTC
j_gene: TRBJ2-5; v_gene: TRBV11-3; d_gene: TRBD2; CDR3aa: CASSLWGGQETQYF; CDR3nt: TGTGCCAGCAGCTTATGGGGGGGACAAGAGACCCAGTACTTC
j_gene: TRBJ2-1; v_gene: TRBV19; d_gene: -; CDR3aa: CASSGGLGRFF; CDR3nt: TGTGCCAGTAGTGGGGGACTTGGACGGTTCTTC
j_gene: TRBJ1-5; v_gene: TRBV27; d_gene: TRBD1; CDR3aa: CASSPTGNQPQHF; CDR3nt: TGTGCCAGCAGCCCGACAGGGAATCAGCCCCAGCATTTT
j_gene: TRBJ2-1; v_gene: TRBV5-1; d_gene: -; CDR3aa: CASSPNSPSDDYNEQFF; CDR3nt: TGCGCCAGCAGCCCCAACTCCCCTAGCGACGACTACAATGAGCAGTTCTTC
j_gene: TRBJ2-5; v_gene: TRBV13; d_gene: TRBD2; CDR3aa: CASSQYSGRGWETQYF; CDR3nt: TGTGCCAGCAGTCAATATAGCGGGAGGGGATGGGAGACCCAGTACTTC
j_gene: TRBJ2-1; v_gene: TRBV7-2; d_gene: TRBD2; CDR3aa: CASSLEGLAGGSNEQFF; CDR3nt: TGTGCCAGCAGCTTAGAGGGACTAGCGGGAGGATCCAATGAGCAGTTCTTC
j_gene: TRBJ2-7; v_gene: TRBV10-3; d_gene: TRBD1; CDR3aa: CAISESTGGSYEQYF; CDR3nt: TGTGCCATCAGTGAATCGACAGGGGGATCCTACGAGCAGTACTTC
j_gene: TRBJ2-5; v_gene: TRBV6-1; d_gene: -; CDR3aa: CASKGGGNQETQYF; CDR3nt: TGTGCCAGCAAGGGTGGAGGGAACCAAGAGACCCAGTACTTC
j_gene: TRBJ2-3; v_gene: TRBV30; d_gene: -; CDR3aa: CAWSRGLSTDTQYF; CDR3nt: TGTGCCTGGAGTCGCGGACTCAGCACAGATACGCAGTATTTT
j_gene: TRBJ2-7; v_gene: TRBV19; d_gene: -; CDR3aa: CASSGGRRGKYEQYF; CDR3nt: TGTGCCAGTAGTGGGGGGAGACGGGGAAAGTACGAGCAGTACTTC
j_gene: TRBJ2-2; v_gene: TRBV5-8; d_gene: TRBD1; CDR3aa: CASSPGTVVRFGELFF; CDR3nt: TGTGCCAGCAGCCCCGGGACAGTAGTGCGGTTCGGGGAGCTGTTTTTT
j_gene: TRBJ1-5; v_gene: TRBV5-6; d_gene: -; CDR3aa: CASSGDAGRGPQHF; CDR3nt: TGTGCCAGCAGCGGTGACGCGGGTCGAGGGCCCCAGCATTTT
j_gene: TRBJ2-2; v_gene: TRBV28; d_gene: TRBD1; CDR3aa: CASRIQGANGELFF; CDR3nt: TGTGCCAGCAGGATACAGGGGGCTAACGGGGAGCTGTTTTTT
j_gene: TRBJ1-4; v_gene: TRBV19; d_gene: -; CDR3aa: CAAKSHATGKNEKLFF; CDR3nt: TGTGCCGCAAAGTCTCATGCGACGGGGAAAAATGAAAAACTGTTTTTT
j_gene: TRBJ2-5; v_gene: TRBV5-1; d_gene: -; CDR3aa: CASSLAGSWETQYF; CDR3nt: TGCGCCAGCAGCTTGGCGGGTAGCTGGGAGACCCAGTACTTC
j_gene: TRBJ2-7; v_gene: TRBV5-1; d_gene: TRBD1; CDR3aa: CASSPRQGRDYEQYF; CDR3nt: TGCGCCAGCAGCCCCCGACAGGGACGGGACTACGAGCAGTACTTC
j_gene: TRBJ2-5; v_gene: TRBV28; d_gene: -; CDR3aa: CASSLLGLGETQYF; CDR3nt: TGTGCCAGCAGTTTATTGGGGCTTGGGGAGACCCAGTACTTC
j_gene: TRBJ1-2; v_gene: TRBV28; d_gene: TRBD1; CDR3aa: CASIGGGQRGPYGYTF; CDR3nt: TGTGCCAGCATTGGAGGGGGACAGAGGGGCCCCTATGGCTACACCTTC
j_gene: TRBJ1-4; v_gene: TRBV2; d_gene: TRBD1; CDR3aa: CATWTGAGKLFF; CDR3nt: TGTGCCACCTGGACAGGGGCGGGAAAACTGTTTTTT